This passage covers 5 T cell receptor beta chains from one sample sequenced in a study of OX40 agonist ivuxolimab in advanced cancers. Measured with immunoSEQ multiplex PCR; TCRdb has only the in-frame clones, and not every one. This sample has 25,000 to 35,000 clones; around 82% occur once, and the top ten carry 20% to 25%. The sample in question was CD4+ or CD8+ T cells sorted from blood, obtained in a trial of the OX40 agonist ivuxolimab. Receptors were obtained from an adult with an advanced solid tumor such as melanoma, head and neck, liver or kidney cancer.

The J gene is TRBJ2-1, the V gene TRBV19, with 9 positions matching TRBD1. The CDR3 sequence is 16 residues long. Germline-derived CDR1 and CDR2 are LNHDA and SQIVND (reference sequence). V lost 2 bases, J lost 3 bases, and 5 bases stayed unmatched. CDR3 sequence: CASSISRQGVYNEQFF. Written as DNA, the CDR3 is TGTGCCAGTAGTATATCCCGACAGGGGGTCTACAATGAGCAGTTCTTC.

Here the CDR3 reads CASTRPVRIRTQTEQFF. The CDR3 coding sequence is TGTGCCAGCACTCGCCCGGTCCGCATTAGGACTCAAACTGAGCAGTTCTTC. The chain has TRBV5-8 and TRBJ2-1; possibly TRBD2 for D (5 bases). Trimming left V 6 bases short and J 9 bases short, with 28 bases between. The CDR3 has 17 amino acids. The germline V gene has CDR1 SGHTS and CDR2 YDEGEE.

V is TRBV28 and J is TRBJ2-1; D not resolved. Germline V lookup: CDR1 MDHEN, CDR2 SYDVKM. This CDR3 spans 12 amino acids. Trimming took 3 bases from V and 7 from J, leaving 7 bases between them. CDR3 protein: CASSFLSNEQFF. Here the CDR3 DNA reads TGTGCCAGCAGTTTTCTGTCTAATGAGCAGTTCTTC.

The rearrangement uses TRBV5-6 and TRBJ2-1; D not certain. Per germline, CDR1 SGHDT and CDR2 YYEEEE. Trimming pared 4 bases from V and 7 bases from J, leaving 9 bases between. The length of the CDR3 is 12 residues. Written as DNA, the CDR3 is TGTGCCAGCAGCCGATCAATAAATGAGCAGTTCTTC. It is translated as CASSRSINEQFF.

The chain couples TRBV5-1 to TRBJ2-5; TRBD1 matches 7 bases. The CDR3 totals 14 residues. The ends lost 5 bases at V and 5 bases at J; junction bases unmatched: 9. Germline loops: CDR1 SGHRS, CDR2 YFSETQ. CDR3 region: CASRAWRQGETQYF. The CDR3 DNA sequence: TGCGCCAGCAGGGCCTGGCGACAGGGTGAGACCCAGTACTTC.